This record covers a single TCR beta chain. Trimming stripped 6 bases from V and 2 bases from J, with 6 bases between. In germline, CDR1 is MNHEY, CDR2 SVGAGI. This CDR3 contains 12 residues. The data were taken from a study of blood T cell repertoires in COVID-19. Study background: Researchers got acute and convalescent COVID-19 samples from the United States, Italy and Spain. Sample material is recorded as cDNA or gDNA derived from T cells, B-cell-depleted T cells, or PBMCs.

Per the original data handling: Estimates of nucleated cell counts were drawn from the amplification of reference gene primers. Sequenced by immunoSEQ multiplex PCR; TCRdb stores in-frame clones only, minus some. Clone size and V and J calls were adopted from that table, with D and trimming inferred from the DNA. The data contain approximately 100,000 clones, approximately 83% of them singletons. Sample: peripheral blood. The chain combines TRBV6-5 with TRBJ2-3, with a possible D match to TRBD1 (5 bases). The receptor's source is a woman older than 75 with active or convalescent COVID-19. CDR3 DNA: TGTGCCAGCAGCAGGGACACAGATACGCAGTATTTT. It yields the protein CASSRDTDTQYF.